This T cell receptor beta chain was identified during a study of cytomegalovirus exposure and HLA in healthy donors. On the study more broadly: A preliminary data release comprised approximately 85 million unique TCRs obtained from HLA-typed donors. Of the donors genotyped, approximately 400 in all, 65% to 90% fell in the Caucasian-associated ancestry cluster. Whole-study results and caveats: A later analysis reportedly found that, within productive TCRs, an Asian-associated ancestry cluster had fewer N-insertions than the mean observed across the roughly 700 donors. Presence/absence analyses treated sequencing depth as roughly uniform across donors.

In regard to this clone: Its antigen remains unknown. Germline and junction disagree at one end, which may indicate a read error.

PCR employed 60 Vbeta and 13 Jbeta primers. The method was immunoSEQ multiplex PCR; TCRdb's version includes in-frame clones alone and lacks a portion of them. The repertoire table contains 45,000 or so clones. There are 13 residues in the CDR3. Germline CDR1 SGHTA, CDR2 FQGNSA. The V and J genes are TRBV7-2 and TRBJ2-7; D is ambiguous. Sequencing used PBMCs. The origin of this receptor is a male donor in good health and CMV-seronegative. CDR3 protein: CASSLSVFYQQYF. CDR3 DNA: TGTGCCAGCAGCTTATCCGTCTTCTACCAGCAGTACTTC.